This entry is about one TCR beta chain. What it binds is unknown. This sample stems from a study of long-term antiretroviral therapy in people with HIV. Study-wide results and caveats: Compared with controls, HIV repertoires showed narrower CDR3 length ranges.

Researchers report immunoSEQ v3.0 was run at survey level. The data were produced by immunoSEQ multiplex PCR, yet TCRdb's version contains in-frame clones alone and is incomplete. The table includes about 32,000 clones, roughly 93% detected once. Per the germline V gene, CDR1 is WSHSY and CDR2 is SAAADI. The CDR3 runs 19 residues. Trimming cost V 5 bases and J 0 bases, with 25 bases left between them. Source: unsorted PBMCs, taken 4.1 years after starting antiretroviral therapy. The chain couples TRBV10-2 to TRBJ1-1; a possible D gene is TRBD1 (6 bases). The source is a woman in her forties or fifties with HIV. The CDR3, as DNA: TGCGCCAGCAGTCCAACGGGTACAGGGTGGGGGATCATGAACACTGAAGCTTTCTTT. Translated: CASSPTGTGWGIMNTEAFF.